This TCR beta chain was captured by sequencing in a study of T cell responses to AZD1222 COVID-19 vaccine. Study-wide findings and caveats: The span of vaccine-associated CD4 TCRs extended across spike, with dominance at 160-218 and 743-854. Only a handful of AZD1222 recipients, roughly six in all, had baseline seropositivity. Among spike-specific TCRs, nearly half reportedly target unmutated variant regions. None of the repertoires were sampled until the peak T cell response had passed.

Details on this clone: Its antigen is undetermined.

The germline V and J ends were trimmed by 6 bases and 6 bases, with 15 bases remaining between them. The V gene's germline CDR1 is SNHLY and CDR2 FYNNEI. The CDR3 contains 15 residues. Method: immunoSEQ multiplex PCR; TCRdb's copy keeps in-frame clones and lacks some. The table lists 100,000 to 130,000 clones, approximately 89% of them singletons. The rearrangement links TRBV2 to TRBJ1-6; D is undetermined. The clonotype comes from an adult in good health. The specimen comprised peripheral blood, sampled on day 0 of MenACWY control vaccination. The chain's CDR3 is CASRPVSRSNSPLHF. In DNA, the CDR3 is TGTGCCAGCAGACCCGTGTCCAGAAGTAATTCACCCCTCCACTTT.